The T cell receptor beta chain described here comes from a study of blood T cell repertoires in COVID-19. Turning to the study itself: Sites in the United States, Italy and Spain provided acute and convalescent COVID-19 samples. Sources were T cells, B-cell-depleted T cells, or PBMCs; the material itself was cDNA or gDNA.

The CDR3 extends over 14 amino acids. V shed 7 bases and J 4 bases; nucleotides not matched to a gene: 6. Germline CDR1 reads MDHEN; CDR2 reads SYDVKM. The repertoire was sequenced with immunoSEQ multiplex PCR; TCRdb's copy has only in-frame clones and lacks some. The sample shows 20,000 to 25,000 clones, over 75% of them seen only once. The clonotype originates from a human donor in a cohort sampled during active COVID-19. The donor label of this sample is uncertain. This chain uses TRBV28 with TRBJ2-1, with 8 bases matching TRBD2. Material for sequencing was peripheral blood. The CDR3 DNA is TGTGCCAGCACCTCGGGAGGGGGGTACAATGAGCAGTTCTTC. Its protein is CASTSGGGYNEQFF.